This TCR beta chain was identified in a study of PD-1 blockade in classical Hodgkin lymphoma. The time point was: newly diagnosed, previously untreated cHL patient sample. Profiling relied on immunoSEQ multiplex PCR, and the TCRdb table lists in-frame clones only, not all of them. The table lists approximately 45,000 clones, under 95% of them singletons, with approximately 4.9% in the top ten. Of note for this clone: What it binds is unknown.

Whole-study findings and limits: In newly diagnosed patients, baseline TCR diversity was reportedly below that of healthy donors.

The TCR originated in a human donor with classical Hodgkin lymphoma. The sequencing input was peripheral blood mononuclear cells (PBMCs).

The CDR3 here is CASSYFRTGSTEAFF. The CDR3 nucleotides read TGTGCCAGCAGTTACTTTCGGACAGGGAGCACTGAAGCTTTCTTT. The V call is TRBV6-5, the J call TRBJ1-1; 8 bases agree with TRBD1. CDR1 MNHEY and CDR2 SVGAGI come from the germline V gene. This CDR3 comprises 15 residues. V shed 1 base and J 4 bases; nucleotides not matched to a gene: 5.